The TCR beta chain described here comes from a study of molecular identifiers for immune sequencing clone quantification. Looked up from germline, CDR1 is SGHTA and CDR2 is FQGNSA. CDR3 length: 18 residues. MiXCR, applied by TCRdb to the PCR reads, yields one record per CDR3 protein. The profile covers approximately 630,000 distinct CDR3 sequences, with 25% appearing a single time and 0.78% taken by the ten largest. Regarding this clonotype: One end of the junction does not line up with germline, which may come from a read error.

The sequencing sample was made of naive CD8+ T cells from blood, with Jurkat cell RNA spiked in. As for subset: FACS-sorted CD8+CD4-CCR7+CD45RA+ naive T cells. The TCR originated in a human donor in good health. Some libraries in this study had Jurkat cell RNA spiked in. The chain has TRBV7-2 and TRBJ1-6; D ambiguous. The CDR3 loop reads CASSLDSHSSSYNSPLPF. The CDR3 DNA sequence: TGTGCCAGCAGCTTAGACAGTCATTCTAGCTCCTATAATTCCCCCCTCCCCTTT.